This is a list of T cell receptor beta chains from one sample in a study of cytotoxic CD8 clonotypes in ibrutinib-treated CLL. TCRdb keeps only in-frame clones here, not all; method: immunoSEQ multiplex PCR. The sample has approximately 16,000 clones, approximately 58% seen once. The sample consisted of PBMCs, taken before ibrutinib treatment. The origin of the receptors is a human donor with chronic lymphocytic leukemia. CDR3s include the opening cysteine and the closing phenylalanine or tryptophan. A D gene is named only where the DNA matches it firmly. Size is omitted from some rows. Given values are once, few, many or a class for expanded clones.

TGTGCCAGCAGCTTGGACAGGGGAAGTGGTGGAAACACCATATATTTT	CASSLDRGSGGNTIYF	TRBD1	TRBV5-4	.	TRBJ1-3
TGTGCCAGTTCCAATGACAGGGAAGAAAAACTGTTTTTT	CASSNDREEKLFF	TRBD1	TRBV5-4	.	TRBJ1-4
TGTGCCAGCAGTCCTGACCCAAGCACAGATACGCAGTATTTT	CASSPDPSTDTQYF	.	TRBV5-6	once	TRBJ2-3
TGTGCCAGCAGCTTAGAGGTCTATGGCTACACCTTC	CASSLEVYGYTF	.	TRBV7-2	few	TRBJ1-2
TGTGCCAGTAGTATTTCCCACACAGATACGCAGTATTTT	CASSISHTDTQYF	.	TRBV19	.	TRBJ2-3
TGTGCCAGCAGCCATGCGAAACCCTCAGGAAACACCATATATTTT	CASSHAKPSGNTIYF	.	TRBV7-8	.	TRBJ1-3
TGTGCCATCAGTGAGGGGGCGGTCACAGATACGCAGTATTTT	CAISEGAVTDTQYF	.	TRBV10-3	.	TRBJ2-3
TGTGCCAGCCCCGGGACCTCCGGCGGGCAGTATTTT	CASPGTSGGQYF	.	TRBV7-9	.	TRBJ2-3
TGTGCCAGCAGCATAGACCCGGGTCAGGGACAAGAGACCCAGTACTTC	CASSIDPGQGQETQYF	.	TRBV5-4	.	TRBJ2-5
TGTGCCAGCAGGGCAGGGGGAAACACCATATATTTT	CASRAGGNTIYF	.	TRBV6-6	.	TRBJ1-3
TGCGCCAGCAGCTTGAGGCAGGTTAACACCGGGGAGCTGTTTTTT	CASSLRQVNTGELFF	.	TRBV5-1	.	TRBJ2-2
TGCGCCAGCAGCTTCTCTCCCGGGATCCAGGGCGAAAAACTGTTTTTT	CASSFSPGIQGEKLFF	.	TRBV5-1	.	TRBJ1-4
TGTGCCAGCAGCGTAAGCCAGGGACACGGCTACACCTTC	CASSVSQGHGYTF	.	TRBV6-5	.	TRBJ1-2
TGTGCCAGCAGCTTAGCTCAGCTCACAGATACGCAGTATTTT	CASSLAQLTDTQYF	.	TRBV7-2	.	TRBJ2-3
TGTGCCAGCTCACCGTCTGGGACTAGCCCCACAGATACGCAGTATTTT	CASSPSGTSPTDTQYF	TRBD2	TRBV18	few	TRBJ2-3
TGTGCCAGTAGTATGGGACAGTCTTTTCAGCCCCAGCATTTT	CASSMGQSFQPQHF	TRBD1	TRBV19	.	TRBJ1-5
TGCGCCAGCAGCGTAAACAGGGGATATGAAGCTTTCTTT	CASSVNRGYEAFF	TRBD1	TRBV5-1	few	TRBJ1-1
TGTGCCAGCAGCTTAGCGAGCAGTGAGCAGTTCTTC	CASSLASSEQFF	.	TRBV7-9	.	TRBJ2-1
TGTGCCAGCAGTGAGCTGGGGTCGACAGATACGCAGTATTTT	CASSELGSTDTQYF	.	TRBV6-1	.	TRBJ2-3
TGCAGCGTTGAAGCCACATCCTACGAGCAGTACTTC	CSVEATSYEQYF	.	TRBV29-1	few	TRBJ2-7
TGTGCCACCAGTGTCCTAGGAGATACGCAGTATTTT	CATSVLGDTQYF	.	TRBV10-3	.	TRBJ2-3
TGTGCCAGCAGCGAATTAAGGGGCTATCAGCCCCAGCATTTT	CASSELRGYQPQHF	.	TRBV6-1	.	TRBJ1-5
TGCGCCAGCAGCAGAGCAGGGGGCGCGGCGTCGAATCAGCCCCAGCATTTT	CASSRAGGAASNQPQHF	TRBD1	TRBV4-1	.	TRBJ1-5
TGCAGTGCCTCCAGTTTTGATACGCAGTATTTT	CSASSFDTQYF	.	TRBV20-1	.	TRBJ2-3
TGCGCCAGCAGCTTGGCTAACGGGCCGGGGGTAGCTTTCTTT	CASSLANGPGVAFF	.	TRBV5-1	.	TRBJ1-1
TGTGCCAGCAGTTTATCGAGGGGAACCAGCGGCCATGGCTACACCTTC	CASSLSRGTSGHGYTF	.	TRBV27	.	TRBJ1-2
TGCGCCAGCAGCATTCGGTTCGGCTACGAGCAGTACTTC	CASSIRFGYEQYF	.	TRBV5-1	few	TRBJ2-7
TGTGCCAGCAGTTTAAGCGGGTCTAACACCGGGGAGCTGTTTTTT	CASSLSGSNTGELFF	.	TRBV28	.	TRBJ2-2
TGTGCCAGCAGCTTGTTGCAGGCAGATCAGCCCCAGCATTTT	CASSLLQADQPQHF	.	TRBV5-6	.	TRBJ1-5
TGTGCCAGCAGCTTAGTCCACTACAATGAGCAGTTCTTC	CASSLVHYNEQFF	.	TRBV7-9	.	TRBJ2-1